This T cell receptor (beta chain) was observed in a study of T-cell reconstitution after alpha-beta-depleted transplantation in children. The TCRbeta library was prepared with unique molecular identifiers. TCRdb reanalysed the PCR reads using MiXCR and keeps one entry per CDR3 protein. The sample gives 490,000 or so distinct CDR3 sequences, about 10% of which show up once; around 2% is in the top ten. V lost 7 bases and J lost 2, with 13 bases in between. The CDR3 is 13 residues long. The germline V gene encodes CDR1 SGHRS and CDR2 YFSETQ. This clonotype was seen repeatedly, ten times or more. The antigen is undetermined. General study results and limits: A year had passed since transplant, and T-cell counts and diversity by then came mostly from newly produced T cells.

This receptor was identified in a child aged 2-15 years with inherited bone marrow failure, due to receive a stem cell transplant. Material: PBMCs, obtained before TCRalphabeta/CD19-depleted stem cell transplant. This chain links TRBV5-1 with TRBJ2-7; D gene uncertain. The CDR3: CASGPGVTYEQYF. The CDR3 coding sequence is TGCGCCAGCGGGCCGGGCGTTACCTACGAGCAGTACTTC.